The 13 T cell receptor beta chains reported below all come from one sample, sequenced in a study of blood T cell repertoires in COVID-19. Produced via immunoSEQ multiplex PCR; TCRdb's table is partial and in-frame only. The sample has fewer than 200,000 clones, over 70% seen once; the top ten hold around 3.6%. Sequenced sample: PBMCs or T cells enriched from blood (not recorded which). Every receptor here comes from a woman aged 50 to 60 in a cohort exposed to, infected with or recovered from COVID-19 (not recorded which).

In this sample, this clone turned up a few times. This sequence joins TRBV6-5 and TRBJ1-1; a weak D match, TRBD1 (5 bases). Germline V gives CDR1 MNHEY, CDR2 SVGAGI. The ends were cut back, 8 bases at V and 4 bases at J, with 17 bases in the middle. The CDR3 is 14 residues long. The CDR3 bases are TGTGCCAGCCAGGTGGGGCCCGTGGGCACTGAAGCTTTCTTT. Amino acid sequence: CASQVGPVGTEAFF.

The V gene is TRBV11-2, the J gene TRBJ2-3; D is ambiguous. The CDR3 runs to 15 residues. With 3 bases removed from V and 4 bases from J, the gap between germline ends came to 14 bases. Germline CDR1 reads SGHAT; CDR2 reads FQNNGV. Here the CDR3 DNA reads TGTGCCAGCAGCTTTTCAACCTCTCTAGCAGATACGCAGTATTTT. It encodes CASSFSTSLADTQYF.

V gene TRBV19 combines with J gene TRBJ1-5, with a weak D call TRBD1 (5 bases). The V end lost 0 bases, the J end lost 6 bases, and 18 bases lay between the germline ends. Germline V lookup: CDR1 LNHDA, CDR2 SQIVND (reference sequence). This CDR3 is 17 amino acids long. The CDR3 protein is CASSIDGAPSSGQPQHF. Here the CDR3 DNA reads TGTGCCAGTAGTATAGATGGGGCCCCCTCATCGGGTCAGCCCCAGCATTTT. Full variable domain (missing parts from reference TRBV19 and TRBJ1-5): DGGITQSPKYLFRKEGQNVTLSCEQNLNHDAMYWYRQDPGQGLRLIYYSQIVNDFQKGDIAEGYSVSREKKESFPLTVTSAQKNPTAFYLCASSIDGAPSSGQPQHFGDGTRLSIL.

The chain carries TRBV3-1 (or the pseudogene TRBV3-2) and TRBJ2-7; D remains ambiguous. V gave up 1 base and J gave up 1 base, with 8 bases separating them. The CDR3 is 14 residues long. Germline V lookup: CDR1 LGHDT, CDR2 YNNKEL (reference sequence). CDR3 protein: CASSQGGTSYEQYF. DNA for the CDR3: TGTGCCAGCAGCCAAGGAGGCACGTCCTACGAGCAGTACTTC.

This chain joins TRBV19 and TRBJ2-4; D not resolved. The CDR3 length is 13 residues. Germline loops: CDR1 LNHDA, CDR2 SQIVND (reference sequence). V lost 8 bases to trimming and J lost 0 bases, with 8 bases between them. DNA of the CDR3: TGTGCCAGTTCGGTCGGAGCCAAAAACATTCAGTACTTC. Its protein product is CASSVGAKNIQYF.

The chain couples TRBV19 to TRBJ2-7; D not resolved. The germline V gene encodes CDR1 LNHDA and CDR2 SQIVND (reference sequence). Trimming removed 0 bases at V and 3 bases at J, with 9 bases between. The CDR3 has 14 residues. The CDR3 DNA reads as TGTGCCAGTAGTATAGAGCACAGAATCTACGAGCAGTACTTC. This gives the protein CASSIEHRIYEQYF. The entire variable domain, with the rest obtained from reference TRBV19 and TRBJ2-7, is as follows: DGGITQSPKYLFRKEGQNVTLSCEQNLNHDAMYWYRQDPGQGLRLIYYSQIVNDFQKGDIAEGYSVSREKKESFPLTVTSAQKNPTAFYLCASSIEHRIYEQYFGPGTRLTVT.

In this sample, this clone turned up a few times. The chain couples TRBV2 to TRBJ1-5, with unresolved D. Germline V gene lookup returns CDR1 SNHLY and CDR2 FYNNEI. The CDR3 consists of 14 residues. Trimming shortened V by 4 bases and J by 6 bases, and 13 bases separated the two germline ends. Here the CDR3 reads CASSVPGWSQPQHF. The DNA of the CDR3 is TGTGCCAGCAGTGTTCCCGGGTGGAGTCAGCCCCAGCATTTT. Full variable domain (outside the CDR3, taken from reference TRBV2 and TRBJ1-5): EPEVTQTPSHQVTQMGQEVILRCVPISNHLYFYWYRQILGQKVEFLVSFYNNEISEKSEIFDDQFSVERPDGSNFTLKIRSTKLEDSAMYFCASSVPGWSQPQHFGDGTRLSIL.

The chain combines TRBV28 with TRBJ2-5; D may be TRBD1 (5 bases). With 2 bases removed from V and 3 bases from J, the gap between germline ends came to 13 bases. Germline CDR1 is MDHEN and CDR2 is SYDVKM. The CDR3 has 15 residues. This CDR3 is CASSLERRQKETQYF. In DNA, the CDR3 is TGTGCCAGCAGTTTAGAAAGACGACAGAAAGAGACCCAGTACTTC.

This clone occurred once. The chain employs TRBV10-3 and TRBJ1-1; D unclear. The CDR3 is made up of 16 amino acids. V was clipped by 0 bases and J by 4 bases, with 15 bases between them. Germline V gene data show CDR1 as ENHRY and CDR2 as SYGVKD. The CDR3 sequence is CAISESSLPISTEAFF. In DNA, the CDR3 is TGTGCCATCAGTGAGTCATCGCTGCCCATCAGCACTGAAGCTTTCTTT.

The J gene is TRBJ1-1, the V gene TRBV2, with D possibly being TRBD1 (6 bases). V was shortened by 6 bases and J by 7 bases, with 12 bases between the two germline ends. Germline V CDR1 and CDR2: SNHLY, FYNNEI. CDR3 length: 12 residues. In DNA, the CDR3 is TGTGCCAGCAGCATACAGGGCCGTGAAGCTTTCTTT. As protein: CASSIQGREAFF.

J is TRBJ2-7 and V is TRBV27; 10 bases are shared with TRBD2. CDR3 length: 14 residues. The V gene end was trimmed by 4 bases and the J gene end by 6 bases; junction bases not matched to a gene: 6. The germline V gene has CDR1 MNHEY and CDR2 SMNVEV (reference sequence). CDR3 sequence: CASSSRLAGGEQYF. CDR3 DNA sequence: TGTGCCAGCAGTTCCCGACTAGCGGGCGGCGAGCAGTACTTC.

The rearrangement uses TRBV27 and TRBJ1-5; D ambiguous. In germline, CDR1 is MNHEY, CDR2 SMNVEV (reference sequence). The length of the CDR3 is 14 residues. V was trimmed by 6 bases and J by 2 bases, leaving 11 bases between them. The CDR3 bases are TGTGCCAGCAGGGGCGGGATCGGCAATCAGCCCCAGCATTTT. This codes for CASRGGIGNQPQHF.

This clone showed up just once. V gene TRBV4-1 combines with J gene TRBJ2-7, with D perhaps matching TRBD1 (6 bases). The CDR3 contains 16 residues. V lost 4 bases to trimming and J lost 2 bases, with 18 bases between them. Germline assignment: CDR1 MGHRA and CDR2 YSYEKL. CDR3 residues: CASSPTEGTHTYEQYF. In nucleotides, the CDR3 is TGCGCCAGCAGCCCAACCGAAGGGACACATACCTACGAGCAGTACTTC.